This entry concerns a single T cell receptor beta chain. Its antigen remains undetermined. No much larger clone exists at a distance of one base, and base qualities are not known. The data are from a study of CD8 T cells in Susac syndrome (dated by TCRdb to 2018 to 2020). Regarding the research as a whole: Repertoire sequencing was used to test whether CD8+ T cell activation and differentiation in Susac syndrome was antigen driven.

Points the paper makes about the study in general: The number of individuals in the TCR sequencing and HLA analysis was acknowledged as relatively small.

High-throughput TCR beta sequencing profiled peripheral blood CD8+ and CD4+ T cells from healthy donors, Susac syndrome patients and multiple sclerosis patients. Healthy donors were age- and sex-matched controls. Bulk CD8+ and CD4+ T cells were purified by magnetic negative isolation, whereas CD8+ TEMRA cells were enriched by FACS. Blood was collected in EDTA tubes and processed within 24 hours, with PBMCs isolated through density gradient centrifugation. PBMCs intended for TCR sequencing were frozen in liquid nitrogen and were later thawed in a 37 degrees C water bath. The sorted or isolated CD4+, CD8+ and CD8+ TEMRA cells had a purity of 90% or higher. RNA was extracted using the RNeasy kit, and roughly 0.5 to 1 ug of the RNA was reverse transcribed with random hexamers. The immunoSEQ multiplex PCR assay, covering 54 Vbeta and 13 Jbeta segments, was used to amplify TCR beta CDR3 regions. Bias from PCR amplification was corrected by using a synthetic template baseline for primer optimization and for computational correction. The paper's processing steps were these. Only productive sequences were kept, with reads annotated to V, D and J genes according to IMGT and analyzed in immunoSEQ Analyzer. Clonality was computed as one minus Shannon entropy normalized by log2 of the number of productive unique sequences. For each patient and control, public and private clones were evaluated among the 100 most prevalent clones. A clone was defined as Susac-specific if it was absent from the healthy and MS cohorts, from some 980 published viral clones and from other ImmuneACCESS disease sequences. TCRdb itself trimmed the public reads at Q25 with fastp, ran MiXCR and retained productive beta chains. Rows matching on CDR3 protein sequence are summarized as one entry with the most common DNA and genes. The V and J calls were not made by the authors but by TCRdb's processing. The sample table lists 150,000 to 200,000 distinct CDR3 sequences, more than 90% of them with a count of one. The top ten clones comprise over 0.12% of the sample.

V lost 0 bases and J lost 2 bases; the stretch between them is 7 bases long. Sequences LGHDT (CDR1) and YNNKEL (CDR2) are obtained from the germline V gene (reference sequence). The cysteine opens and the phenylalanine closes a CDR3 of 14 amino acids. The CDR3 DNA has 42 bases and is translated from base 1. The sequence is built from TRBV3-1 and TRBJ1-2; the D gene remains uncertain. This receptor was taken from a human donor in good health. Source material: CD4+ T cells from PBMCs. The CDR3 protein sequence reads: CASSQETVNYGYTF. The nucleotide sequence is TGTGCCAGCAGCCAAGAAACAGTCAACTATGGCTACACCTTC.